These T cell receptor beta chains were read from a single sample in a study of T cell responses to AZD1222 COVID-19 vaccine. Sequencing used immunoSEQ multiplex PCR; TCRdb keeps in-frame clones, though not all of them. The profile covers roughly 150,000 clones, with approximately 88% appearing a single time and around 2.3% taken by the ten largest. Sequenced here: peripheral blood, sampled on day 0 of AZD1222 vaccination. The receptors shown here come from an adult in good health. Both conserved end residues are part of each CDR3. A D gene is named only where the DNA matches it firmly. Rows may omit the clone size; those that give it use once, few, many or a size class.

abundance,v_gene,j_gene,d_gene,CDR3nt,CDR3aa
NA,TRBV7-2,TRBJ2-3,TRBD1,TGTGCCAGCAGCCACAGGGGCACGGGCACAGATACGCAGTATTTT,CASSHRGTGTDTQYF
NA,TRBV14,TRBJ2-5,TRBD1,TGTGCCAGCAGCCCCGGCAGGGGGTTTGCGACCCAGTACTTC,CASSPGRGFATQYF
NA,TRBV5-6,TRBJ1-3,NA,TGTGCCAGCAGCCGCGGACACGGCTCTGGAAACACCATATATTTT,CASSRGHGSGNTIYF
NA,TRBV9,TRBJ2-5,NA,TGTGCCAGCAGCCCCGGTGGGACCCACCCGGGGGAAGGGACCCAGTACTTC,CASSPGGTHPGEGTQYF
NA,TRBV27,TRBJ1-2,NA,TGTGCCAGCAGTTCGGGGGGCGGCTACACCTTC,CASSSGGGYTF
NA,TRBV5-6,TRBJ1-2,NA,TGTGCCAGCAGCTCGCAGGGGCCCGGCTATGGCTACACCTTC,CASSSQGPGYGYTF
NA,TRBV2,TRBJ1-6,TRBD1,TGTGCCAGCCGAGGCCCAACAGGGGGCGATTCACCCCTCCACTTT,CASRGPTGGDSPLHF
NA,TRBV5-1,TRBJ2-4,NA,TGCGCCAGCAGACCAGGGTCCAAAAACATTCAGTACTTC,CASRPGSKNIQYF
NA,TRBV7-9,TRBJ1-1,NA,TGTGCCAGCAGCTTCGAAGGGGCTGGGGAAGCTTTCTTT,CASSFEGAGEAFF
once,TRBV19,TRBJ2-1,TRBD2,TGTGCCAGTAGTATGAGGGGTCGGGAGGGTGAGCAGTTCTTC,CASSMRGREGEQFF
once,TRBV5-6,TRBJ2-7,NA,TGTGCCAGCAGCTTGGGGCTAGACTACGAGCAGTACTTC,CASSLGLDYEQYF
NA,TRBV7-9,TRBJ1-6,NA,TGTGCCAGCAGCCCATTAGGCGCAGGCGGTAATTCACCCCTCCACTTT,CASSPLGAGGNSPLHF
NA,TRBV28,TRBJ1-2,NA,TGTGCCAGCAAGGAAAACTATGGCTACACCTTC,CASKENYGYTF
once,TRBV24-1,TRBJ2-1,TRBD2,TGTGCCACCAGTGATTGGACTCTAGCGGGAGGAGGCGATGAGCAGTTCTTC,CATSDWTLAGGGDEQFF
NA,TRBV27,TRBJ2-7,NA,TGTGCCAGCAGGCAGGGGCAAAGAGAGCAGTACTTC,CASRQGQREQYF
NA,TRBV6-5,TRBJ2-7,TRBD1,TGTGCCAGCAGAGGGGACAGCTACGAGCAGTACTTC,CASRGDSYEQYF
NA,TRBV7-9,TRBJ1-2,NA,TGTGCCAGCAGCCTAGATGGCCCAAGATCCTATGGCTACACCTTC,CASSLDGPRSYGYTF
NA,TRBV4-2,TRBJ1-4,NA,TGTGCCAGCAGCCCTACACCTAATGAAAAACTGTTTTTT,CASSPTPNEKLFF
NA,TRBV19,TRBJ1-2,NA,TGTGCCAGTAGTATTTCGAGGGGACCATCGTTTACAGCTAACTATGGCTACACCTTC,CASSISRGPSFTANYGYTF
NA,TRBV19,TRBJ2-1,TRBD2,TGTGCCAGTAGCCCACTAGCGGTCCGCTACAATGAGCAGTTCTTC,CASSPLAVRYNEQFF
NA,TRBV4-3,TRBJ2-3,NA,TGCGCCAGCAGCCAAGGACGAGGAGGGAGGACAGATACGCAGTATTTT,CASSQGRGGRTDTQYF
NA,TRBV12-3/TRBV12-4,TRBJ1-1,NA,TGTGCCAGCAGCCCCGCAGGGAAAACTGAAGCTTTCTTT,CASSPAGKTEAFF
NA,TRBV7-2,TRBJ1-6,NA,TGTGCCAGCAGCTTAGAACAGCATTCACCCCTCCACTTT,CASSLEQHSPLHF
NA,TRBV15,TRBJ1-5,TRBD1,TGTGCCACCAGCAGAACAAATTCCGGGACAGGGAATCAGCCCCAGCATTTT,CATSRTNSGTGNQPQHF
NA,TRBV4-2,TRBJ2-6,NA,TGTGCCAGCAGCCTCAACACTGGGGCCAACGTCCTGACTTTC,CASSLNTGANVLTF
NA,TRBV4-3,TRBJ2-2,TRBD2,TGCGCCAGCAGCCAAAACCCGGGACTAGCGACCGGGGAGCTGTTTTTT,CASSQNPGLATGELFF
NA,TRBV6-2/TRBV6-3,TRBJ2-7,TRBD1,TGTGCCAGCAGTACGAACTGGCCAGGGGGAGAGCAGTACTTC,CASSTNWPGGEQYF
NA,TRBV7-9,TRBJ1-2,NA,TGTGCCAGCAGCTTAGGGTCGGCAACGACCTATGGCTACACCTTC,CASSLGSATTYGYTF
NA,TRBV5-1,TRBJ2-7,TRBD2,TGCGCCAGCAGCCTTCGGACTAGCGGGAGTATCTACGAGCAGTACTTC,CASSLRTSGSIYEQYF
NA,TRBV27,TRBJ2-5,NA,TGTGCCAGCAGTCCCACGGCGCAGGGGGGGGAGACCCAGTACTTC,CASSPTAQGGETQYF
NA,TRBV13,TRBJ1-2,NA,TGTGCCAGCAGCTTAGGGGAGAGTGGCTACACCTTC,CASSLGESGYTF
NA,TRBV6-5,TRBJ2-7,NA,TGTGCCAGCAGTCAAAGACAGGAGCAGTACTTC,CASSQRQEQYF
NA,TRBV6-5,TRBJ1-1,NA,TGTGCCAGCAAATCGATGGTGGGGGGCGACACTGAAGCTTTCTTT,CASKSMVGGDTEAFF
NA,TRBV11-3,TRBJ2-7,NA,TGTGCCAGCAGCTTGGAGGGTAGCTACGAGCAGTACTTC,CASSLEGSYEQYF
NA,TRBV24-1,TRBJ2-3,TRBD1,TGTGCCACCAGTGGGAAGGGACAGGGGGAGGTAGATACGCAGTATTTT,CATSGKGQGEVDTQYF
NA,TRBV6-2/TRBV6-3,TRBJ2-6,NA,TGTGCCAGCAGTTACTCTGCCGGACGGATAATCTCTGGGGCCAACGTCCTGACTTTC,CASSYSAGRIISGANVLTF
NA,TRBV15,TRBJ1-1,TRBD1,TGTGCCACCAGCAGGACTCTTGACAGGGGGAACACTGAAGCTTTCTTT,CATSRTLDRGNTEAFF
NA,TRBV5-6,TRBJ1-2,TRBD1,TGTGCCAGCAGTCCTTTCACAGGGGATGGGAATGGCTACACCTTC,CASSPFTGDGNGYTF
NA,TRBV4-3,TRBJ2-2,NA,TGCGCCAGCAGCCAATCAGGAGGGGGGTGGCCCGGGGAGCTGTTTTTT,CASSQSGGGWPGELFF
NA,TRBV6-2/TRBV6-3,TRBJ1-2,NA,TGTGCCAGCAGTCCGGAAGATCCCTCCTGGGGCTACACCTTC,CASSPEDPSWGYTF
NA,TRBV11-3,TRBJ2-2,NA,TGTGCCAGCAGCTTAGGAGGGGGCGAGCGGGCCGGGGAGCTGTTTTTT,CASSLGGGERAGELFF
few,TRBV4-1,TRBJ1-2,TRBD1,TGCGCCAGCAGCCTTGACAGGGATGATGGCTACACCTTC,CASSLDRDDGYTF
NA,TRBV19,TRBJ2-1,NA,TGTGCCAGTAGTATAGGTGGGCTTATCTCCTACAATGAGCAGTTCTTC,CASSIGGLISYNEQFF
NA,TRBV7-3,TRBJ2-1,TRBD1,TGTGCCAGCAGCTTCTCAAACAGGGGCAATGAGCAGTTCTTC,CASSFSNRGNEQFF
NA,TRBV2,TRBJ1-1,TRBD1,TGTGCCAGCAGACGATCCCTGGACAGGGGCCGTGAAGCTTTCTTT,CASRRSLDRGREAFF
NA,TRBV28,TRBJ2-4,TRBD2,TGTGCCAGCAGTTCCCGTGGGGAGGGATCGCTCAAAAACATTCAGTACTTC,CASSSRGEGSLKNIQYF
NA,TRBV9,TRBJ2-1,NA,TGTGCCAGCAGCACCAGTGGGGACTCCTACAATGAGCAGTTCTTC,CASSTSGDSYNEQFF
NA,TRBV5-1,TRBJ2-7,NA,TGCGCCAGCAGCTTGAGCCACCTATCCTACGAGCAGTACTTC,CASSLSHLSYEQYF
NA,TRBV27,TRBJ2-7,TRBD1,TGTGCCAGCAGTAGGGACAGGGGGCCGGGCGAGCAGTACTTC,CASSRDRGPGEQYF
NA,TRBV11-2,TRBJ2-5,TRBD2,TGTGCCAGCAGCGCGGGACTAGCGGGAGAAGAGACCCAGTACTTC,CASSAGLAGEETQYF